The next 6 T cell receptor beta chains were all read from a single sample in a study of tumor-infiltrating lymphocytes in primary liver carcinoma. TCR beta cDNA was reverse-transcribed from roughly 520 ng of total RNA. The reaction used a constant-region primer and ProtoScript II reverse transcriptase. Amplification in three nested multiplex PCR rounds with slightly modified ARM-PCR gave rise to TCR beta libraries. TRBV1-TRBV30 forward primers paired with a C-beta reverse primer were used in the first two PCR rounds, which ran roughly 9 cycles each. TCRdb re-analysed the multiplex PCR reads in MiXCR, keeping a single row per CDR3 protein. The sample shows some 30,000 distinct CDR3 sequences, around 78% of them seen only once. Each 20-30 mg portion of unsorted bulk tissue served as the source for co-extraction of RNA and DNA. Sequenced material: liver tumor tissue from sampling region 5. Subset specified: tumor region T5, tumor centre. These receptors originate from a man aged 35-49 years with primary liver carcinoma and hepatitis B virus infection.

With respect to this clonotype: A much larger clone differs by one base, so this may be a read error. The chain joins TRBV4-2 to TRBJ2-1; D call uncertain. The CDR3 runs to 13 residues. V lost 1 base and J 7 bases, leaving 8 bases between the germline ends. Germline V gene data show CDR1 as LGHNA and CDR2 as YNFKEQ. CDR3 in amino acids: CASSQAPANEQFF. CDR3 in DNA: TGTGCCAGCAGCCAAGCCCCGGCGAATGAGCAGTTCTTC.

V and J are TRBV7-9 and TRBJ2-1; D may be TRBD2 (7 bases). The V and J ends lost 5 bases and 5 bases respectively, with 13 bases between them. Germline V gives CDR1 SEHNR, CDR2 FQNEAQ (reference sequence). The CDR3 totals 14 residues. Here the CDR3 DNA reads TGTGCCAGCAGCCCGCGCGGGGGCGACAATGAGCAGTTCTTC. Translating gives CASSPRGGDNEQFF.

The chain recombines TRBV4-1 with TRBJ2-7; D gene unclear. The CDR3 has 11 amino acids. Germline V gene lookup returns CDR1 MGHRA and CDR2 YSYEKL. Here the CDR3 reads CATRSFYEQYF. The DNA for the CDR3 is TGCGCAACCAGATCCTTCTACGAGCAGTACTTC.

The chain carries TRBV4-1 and TRBJ2-3; tentative D call: TRBD1 (5 bases). The germline V and J ends were trimmed by 6 bases and 5 bases, with 15 bases remaining between them. Germline values: CDR1 MGHRA, CDR2 YSYEKL. CDR3 length equals 14 residues. The CDR3 protein is CASRQAWNVDTQYF. CDR3 DNA sequence: TGCGCCAGCAGACAGGCCTGGAATGTAGATACGCAGTATTTT.

With respect to this clonotype: A junction end diverges from the germline sequence, so it may reflect a read error. The rearrangement uses TRBV11-3 and TRBJ2-3, with TRBD2 identical over 8 bases. The CDR3 is made up of 17 amino acids. The germline CDR1 and CDR2 sequences are SGHNT and YENEEA. CDR3 sequence (DNA): TGTGCCAGTAGCTCCCCGGTGAGCGGGAGTGGGGCAGATACACAGTATTTT. It codes for CASSSPVSGSGADTQYF.

In regard to this clonotype: One end of the junction does not line up with germline, which may come from a read error. The CDR3 nucleotides are TGCGCCAGCAGCTTAGCAGATAGCAATGAAGCTTTCTTT. It translates to CASSLADSNEAFF. The chain links TRBV11-2 to TRBJ1-1; D is uncertain. Germline CDR1 reads SGHAT; CDR2 reads FQNNGV. The CDR3 extends over 13 amino acids.